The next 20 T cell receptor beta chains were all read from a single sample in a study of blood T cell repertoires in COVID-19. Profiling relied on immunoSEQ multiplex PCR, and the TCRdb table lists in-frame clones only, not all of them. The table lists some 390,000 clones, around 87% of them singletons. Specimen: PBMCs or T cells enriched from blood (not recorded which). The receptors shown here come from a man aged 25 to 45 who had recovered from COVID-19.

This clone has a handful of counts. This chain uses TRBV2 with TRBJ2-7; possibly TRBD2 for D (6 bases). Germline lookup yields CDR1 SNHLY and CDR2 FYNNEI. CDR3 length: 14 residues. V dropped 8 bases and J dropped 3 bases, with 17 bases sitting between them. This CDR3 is CASGTGTLVYEQYF. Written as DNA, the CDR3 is TGTGCCAGCGGGACCGGGACTCTCGTCTACGAGCAGTACTTC.

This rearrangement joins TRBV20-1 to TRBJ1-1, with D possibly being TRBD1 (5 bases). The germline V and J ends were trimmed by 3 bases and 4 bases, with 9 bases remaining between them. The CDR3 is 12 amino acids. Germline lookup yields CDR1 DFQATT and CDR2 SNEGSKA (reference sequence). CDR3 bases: TGCAGTGCTAGTTGGGGGGGCACTGAAGCTTTCTTT. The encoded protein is CSASWGGTEAFF.

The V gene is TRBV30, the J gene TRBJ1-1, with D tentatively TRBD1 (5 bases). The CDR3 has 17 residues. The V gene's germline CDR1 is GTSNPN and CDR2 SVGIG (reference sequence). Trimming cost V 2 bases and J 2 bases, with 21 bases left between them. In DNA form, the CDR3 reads TGTGCCTGGAGTACTCACAGCGGGGGTAACGTAAACACTGAAGCTTTCTTT. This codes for CAWSTHSGGNVNTEAFF.

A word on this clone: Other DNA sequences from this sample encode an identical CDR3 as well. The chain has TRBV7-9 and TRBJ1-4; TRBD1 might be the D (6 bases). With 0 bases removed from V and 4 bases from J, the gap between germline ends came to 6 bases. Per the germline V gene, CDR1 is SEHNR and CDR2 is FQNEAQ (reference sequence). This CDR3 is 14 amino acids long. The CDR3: CASSLAGGNEKLFF. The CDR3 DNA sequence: TGTGCCAGCAGCTTAGCAGGGGGTAATGAAAAACTGTTTTTT.

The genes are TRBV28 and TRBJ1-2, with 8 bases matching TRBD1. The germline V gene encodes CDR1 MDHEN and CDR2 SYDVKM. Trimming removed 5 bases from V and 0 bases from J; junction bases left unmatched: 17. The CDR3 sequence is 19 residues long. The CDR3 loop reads CASSTYRGQGGRTNYGYTF. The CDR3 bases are TGTGCCAGCAGTACCTACCGTGGACAGGGAGGCAGGACTAACTATGGCTACACCTTC.

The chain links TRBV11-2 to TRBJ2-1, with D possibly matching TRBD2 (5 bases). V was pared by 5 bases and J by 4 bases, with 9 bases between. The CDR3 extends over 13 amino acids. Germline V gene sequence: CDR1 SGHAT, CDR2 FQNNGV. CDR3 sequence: CASSLRGYNEQFF. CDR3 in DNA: TGTGCCAGCAGCCTCCGAGGGTACAATGAGCAGTTCTTC.

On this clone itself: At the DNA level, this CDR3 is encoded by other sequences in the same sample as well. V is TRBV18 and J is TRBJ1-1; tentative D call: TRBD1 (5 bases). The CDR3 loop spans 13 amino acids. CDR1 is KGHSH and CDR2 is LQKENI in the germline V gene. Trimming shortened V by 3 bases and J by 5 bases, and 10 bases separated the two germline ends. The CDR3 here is CASSPQGGTEAFF. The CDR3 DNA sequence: TGTGCCAGCTCACCGCAGGGTGGGACTGAAGCTTTCTTT.

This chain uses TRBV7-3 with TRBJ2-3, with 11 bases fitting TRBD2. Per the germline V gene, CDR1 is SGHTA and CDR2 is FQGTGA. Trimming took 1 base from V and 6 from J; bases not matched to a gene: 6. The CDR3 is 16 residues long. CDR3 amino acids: CASSLSVAGGLDTQYF. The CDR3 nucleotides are TGTGCCAGCAGCTTAAGCGTAGCGGGAGGGCTCGATACGCAGTATTTT.

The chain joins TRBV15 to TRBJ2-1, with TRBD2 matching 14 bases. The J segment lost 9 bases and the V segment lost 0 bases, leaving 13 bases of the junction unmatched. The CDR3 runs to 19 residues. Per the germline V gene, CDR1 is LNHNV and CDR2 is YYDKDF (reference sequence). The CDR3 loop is CATSRDQGTTSGRAREQFF. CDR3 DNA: TGTGCCACCAGCAGAGATCAGGGGACGACTAGCGGGAGGGCTCGTGAGCAGTTCTTC.

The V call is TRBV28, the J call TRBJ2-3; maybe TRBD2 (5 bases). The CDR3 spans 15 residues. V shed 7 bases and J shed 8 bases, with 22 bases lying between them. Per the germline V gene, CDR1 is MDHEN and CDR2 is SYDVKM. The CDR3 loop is CASNPDPTGIGTQYF. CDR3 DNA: TGTGCCAGCAATCCTGACCCAACCGGGATCGGTACGCAGTATTTT.

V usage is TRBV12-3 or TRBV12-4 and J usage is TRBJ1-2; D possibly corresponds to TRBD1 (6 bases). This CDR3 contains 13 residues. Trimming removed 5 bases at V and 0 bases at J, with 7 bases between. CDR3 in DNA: TGTGCCAGCAGTGGGACATCTAACTATGGCTACACCTTC. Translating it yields CASSGTSNYGYTF.

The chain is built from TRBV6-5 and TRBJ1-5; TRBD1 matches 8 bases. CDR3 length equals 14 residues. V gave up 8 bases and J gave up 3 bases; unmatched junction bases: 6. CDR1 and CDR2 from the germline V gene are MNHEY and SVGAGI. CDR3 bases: TGTGCCAGCGACAGGGGACTCAACAATCAGCCCCAGCATTTT. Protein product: CASDRGLNNQPQHF.

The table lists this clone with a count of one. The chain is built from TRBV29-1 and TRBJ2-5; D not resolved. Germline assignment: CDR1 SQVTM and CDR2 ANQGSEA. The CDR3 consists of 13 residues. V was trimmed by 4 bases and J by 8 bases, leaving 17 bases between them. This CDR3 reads CSVVDTAKSTQYF. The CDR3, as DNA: TGCAGCGTTGTTGACACGGCCAAGAGTACCCAGTACTTC.

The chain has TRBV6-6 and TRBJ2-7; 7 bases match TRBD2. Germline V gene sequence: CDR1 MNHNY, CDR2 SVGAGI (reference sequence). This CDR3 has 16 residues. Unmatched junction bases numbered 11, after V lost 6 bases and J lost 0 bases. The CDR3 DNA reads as TGTGCCAGCAGCCACAATCAGCGGGATCTCTCCTACGAGCAGTACTTC. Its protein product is CASSHNQRDLSYEQYF.

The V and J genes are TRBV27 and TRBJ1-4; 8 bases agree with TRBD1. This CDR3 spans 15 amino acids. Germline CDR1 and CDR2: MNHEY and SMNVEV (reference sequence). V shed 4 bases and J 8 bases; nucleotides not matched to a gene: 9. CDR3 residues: CASSWAGGVGEKLFF. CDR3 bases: TGTGCCAGCAGTTGGGCAGGGGGCGTGGGGGAAAAACTGTTTTTT.

The CDR3 DNA sequence: TGTGCCAGCAGCCCAGGGCGGAGTGAGTCCGGGGAGCTGTTTTTT. Translated: CASSPGRSESGELFF. V usage is TRBV11-3 and J usage is TRBJ2-2; D possibly corresponds to TRBD1 (5 bases). The CDR3 runs 15 residues. The germline V gene encodes CDR1 SGHNT and CDR2 YENEEA. V lost 5 bases to trimming and J lost 6 bases, with 16 bases between them.

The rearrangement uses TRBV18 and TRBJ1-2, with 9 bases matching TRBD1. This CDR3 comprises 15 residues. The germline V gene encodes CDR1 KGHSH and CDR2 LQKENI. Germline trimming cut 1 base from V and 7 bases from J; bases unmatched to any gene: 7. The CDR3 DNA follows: TGTGCCAGCTCACCACTTGGGACAGGGAGTGGTGGCTACACCTTC. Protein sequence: CASSPLGTGSGGYTF.

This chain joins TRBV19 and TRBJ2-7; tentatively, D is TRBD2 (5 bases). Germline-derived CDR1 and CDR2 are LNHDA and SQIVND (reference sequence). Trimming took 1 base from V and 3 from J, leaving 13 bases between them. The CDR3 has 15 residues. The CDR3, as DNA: TGTGCCAGTAGTATAGTAACCGGGAACAGCTACGAGCAGTACTTC. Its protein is CASSIVTGNSYEQYF. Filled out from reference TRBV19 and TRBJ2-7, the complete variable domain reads DGGITQSPKYLFRKEGQNVTLSCEQNLNHDAMYWYRQDPGQGLRLIYYSQIVNDFQKGDIAEGYSVSREKKESFPLTVTSAQKNPTAFYLCASSIVTGNSYEQYFGPGTRLTVT.

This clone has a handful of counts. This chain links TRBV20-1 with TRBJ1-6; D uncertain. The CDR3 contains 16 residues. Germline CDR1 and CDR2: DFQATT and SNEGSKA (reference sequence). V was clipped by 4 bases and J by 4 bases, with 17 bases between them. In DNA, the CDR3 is TGCAGTGCTATTGACATCCACGGTCTTTATAATTCACCCCTCCACTTT. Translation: CSAIDIHGLYNSPLHF.

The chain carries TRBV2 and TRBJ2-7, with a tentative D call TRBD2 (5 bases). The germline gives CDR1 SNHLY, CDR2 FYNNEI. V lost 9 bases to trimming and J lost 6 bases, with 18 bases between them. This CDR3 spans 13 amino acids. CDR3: CARGSRALGEQYF. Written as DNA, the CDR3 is TGTGCCAGAGGATCGAGGGCCCTCGGCGAGCAGTACTTC.